This T cell receptor beta chain was identified during a study of human T cells and chemical hapten exposure. Regarding the study as a whole: Controls formed significantly fewer large CDR3 similarity clusters than expanded TCRs did.

This CDR3 comprises 15 residues. Deletions cut 1 base from V and 2 bases from J, with 12 bases between. Germline V gene lookup returns CDR1 SGHRS and CDR2 YFSETQ. In the case of this clonotype: Its cognate antigen is unknown.

TCRdb used MiXCR to reprocess the RACE reads, holding one entry per CDR3 protein. This table has about 340,000 distinct CDR3 sequences, 6% to 8.5% appearing once. The time point was: patch test 1, 2 weeks after DPC sensitization. Treatment: therapeutic diphenylcyclopropenone sensitization with weekly scalp DPC. Sequencing started from total RNA isolated from unfractionated whole blood. This specimen consisted of whole blood, obtained in connection with sensitization to the hapten diphenylcyclopropenone (DPC). The clonotype was recovered from a woman aged 18 to 35 with alopecia areata. Some clones in this sample may be carry-over from other donors' samples. J is TRBJ2-5 and V is TRBV5-1, with a possible D match to TRBD2 (6 bases). This CDR3 is CASSLRGTRQETQYF. CDR3 in DNA: TGCGCCAGCAGCTTGCGGGGGACGCGGCAAGAGACCCAGTACTTC.